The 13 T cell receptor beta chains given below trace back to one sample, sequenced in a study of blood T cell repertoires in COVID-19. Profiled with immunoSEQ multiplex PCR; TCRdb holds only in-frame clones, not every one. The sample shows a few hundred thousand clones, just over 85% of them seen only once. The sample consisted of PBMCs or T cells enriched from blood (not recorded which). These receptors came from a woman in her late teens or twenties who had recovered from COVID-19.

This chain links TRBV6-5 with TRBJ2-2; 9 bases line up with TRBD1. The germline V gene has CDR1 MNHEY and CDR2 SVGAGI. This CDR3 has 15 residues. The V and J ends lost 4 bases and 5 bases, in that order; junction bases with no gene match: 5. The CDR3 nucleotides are TGTGCCAGCAGTTCGCCGGGACAGGGAACCGGGGAGCTGTTTTTT. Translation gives CASSSPGQGTGELFF.

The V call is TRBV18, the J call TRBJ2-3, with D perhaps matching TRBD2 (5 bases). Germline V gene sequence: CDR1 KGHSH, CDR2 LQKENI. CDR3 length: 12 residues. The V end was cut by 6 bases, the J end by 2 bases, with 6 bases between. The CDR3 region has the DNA TGTGCCAGCTCTCGGGACACAGATACGCAGTATTTT. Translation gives CASSRDTDTQYF.

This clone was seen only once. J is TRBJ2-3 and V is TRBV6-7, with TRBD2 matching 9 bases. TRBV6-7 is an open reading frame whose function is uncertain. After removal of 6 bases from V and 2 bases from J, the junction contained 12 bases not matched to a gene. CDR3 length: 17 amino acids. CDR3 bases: TGTGCCAGCAGCCGGCAGGGGAGGACTAGCGCCACAGATACGCAGTATTTT. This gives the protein CASSRQGRTSATDTQYF.

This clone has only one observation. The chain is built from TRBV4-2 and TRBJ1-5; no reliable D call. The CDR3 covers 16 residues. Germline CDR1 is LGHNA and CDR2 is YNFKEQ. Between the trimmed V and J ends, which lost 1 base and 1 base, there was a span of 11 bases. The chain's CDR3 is CASSQVMALSNQPQHF. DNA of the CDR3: TGTGCCAGCAGCCAAGTGATGGCTTTAAGCAATCAGCCCCAGCATTTT.

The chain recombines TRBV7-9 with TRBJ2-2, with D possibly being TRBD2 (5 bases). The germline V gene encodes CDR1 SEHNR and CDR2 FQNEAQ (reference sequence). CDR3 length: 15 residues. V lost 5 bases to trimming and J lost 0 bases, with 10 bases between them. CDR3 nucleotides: TGTGCCAGCAGCCCTCCGGGAACGAACACCGGGGAGCTGTTTTTT. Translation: CASSPPGTNTGELFF. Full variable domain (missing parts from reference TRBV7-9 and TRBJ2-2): DTGVSQNPRHKITKRGQNVTFRCDPISEHNRLYWYRQTLGQGPEFLTYFQNEAQLEKSRLLSDRFSAERPKGSFSTLEIQRTEQGDSAMYLCASSPPGTNTGELFFGEGSRLTVL.

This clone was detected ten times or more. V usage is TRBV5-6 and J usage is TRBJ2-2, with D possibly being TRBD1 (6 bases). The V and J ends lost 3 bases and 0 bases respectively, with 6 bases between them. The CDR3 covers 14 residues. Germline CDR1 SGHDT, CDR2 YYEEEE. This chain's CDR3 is CASSYRANTGELFF. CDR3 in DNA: TGTGCCAGCAGCTACAGGGCGAACACCGGGGAGCTGTTTTTT.

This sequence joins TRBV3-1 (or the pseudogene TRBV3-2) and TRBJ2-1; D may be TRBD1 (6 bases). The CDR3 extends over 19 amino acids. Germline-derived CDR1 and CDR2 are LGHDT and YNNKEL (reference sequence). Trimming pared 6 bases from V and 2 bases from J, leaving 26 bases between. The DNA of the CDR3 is TGTGCCAGCAGACCCGCTACTCCGGGACCCAGGGACACCTACAATGAGCAGTTCTTC. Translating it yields CASRPATPGPRDTYNEQFF.

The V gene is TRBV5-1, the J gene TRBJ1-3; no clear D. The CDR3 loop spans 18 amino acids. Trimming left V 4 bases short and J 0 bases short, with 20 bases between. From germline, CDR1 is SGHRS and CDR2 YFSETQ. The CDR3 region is CASSPGGGSPSSGNTIYF. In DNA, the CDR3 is TGCGCCAGCAGCCCTGGCGGTGGCAGTCCTTCCTCTGGAAACACCATATATTTT.

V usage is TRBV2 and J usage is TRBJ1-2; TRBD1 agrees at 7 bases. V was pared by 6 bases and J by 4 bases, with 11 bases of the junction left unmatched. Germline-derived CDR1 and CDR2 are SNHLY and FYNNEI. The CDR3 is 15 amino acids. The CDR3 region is CASSQGQGEVYGYTF. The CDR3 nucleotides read TGTGCCAGCAGCCAAGGGCAGGGGGAGGTCTATGGCTACACCTTC. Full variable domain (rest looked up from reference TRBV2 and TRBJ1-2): EPEVTQTPSHQVTQMGQEVILRCVPISNHLYFYWYRQILGQKVEFLVSFYNNEISEKSEIFDDQFSVERPDGSNFTLKIRSTKLEDSAMYFCASSQGQGEVYGYTFGSGTRLTVV.

The CDR3 sequence is CASSQVSGARDGYTF. The CDR3 DNA sequence: TGTGCCAGCAGCCAAGTTTCAGGGGCAAGGGATGGCTACACCTTC. The chain uses TRBV3-1 (or the pseudogene TRBV3-2) and TRBJ1-2, with a possible D match to TRBD1 (6 bases). Trimming took off 1 base at V and 6 bases at J, with 15 bases between the two ends. The CDR3 spans 15 residues. Per the germline V gene, CDR1 is LGHDT and CDR2 is YNNKEL (reference sequence).

The CDR3 region is CASSSGGQIYGYTF. In nucleotides, the CDR3 is TGCGCCAGCAGCTCCGGCGGACAGATCTATGGCTACACCTTC. The chain employs TRBV5-1 and TRBJ1-2; a weak D match, TRBD1 (6 bases). Trimming removed 3 bases at V and 4 bases at J, with 13 bases between. The CDR3 consists of 14 residues. Germline-derived CDR1 and CDR2 are SGHRS and YFSETQ.

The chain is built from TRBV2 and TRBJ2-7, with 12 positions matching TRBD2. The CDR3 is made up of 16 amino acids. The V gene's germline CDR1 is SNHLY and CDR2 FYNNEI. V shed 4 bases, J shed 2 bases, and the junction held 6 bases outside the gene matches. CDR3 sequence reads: CASSVGGLAGTYEQYF. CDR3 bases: TGTGCCAGCAGTGTAGGAGGACTAGCGGGAACCTACGAGCAGTACTTC.

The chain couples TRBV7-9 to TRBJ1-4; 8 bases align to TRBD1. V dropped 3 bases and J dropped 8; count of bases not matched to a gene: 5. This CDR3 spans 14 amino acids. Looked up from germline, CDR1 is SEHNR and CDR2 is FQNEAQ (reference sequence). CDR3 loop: CASSFTGGEEKLFF. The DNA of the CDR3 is TGTGCCAGCAGCTTTACAGGGGGGGAAGAAAAACTGTTTTTT.